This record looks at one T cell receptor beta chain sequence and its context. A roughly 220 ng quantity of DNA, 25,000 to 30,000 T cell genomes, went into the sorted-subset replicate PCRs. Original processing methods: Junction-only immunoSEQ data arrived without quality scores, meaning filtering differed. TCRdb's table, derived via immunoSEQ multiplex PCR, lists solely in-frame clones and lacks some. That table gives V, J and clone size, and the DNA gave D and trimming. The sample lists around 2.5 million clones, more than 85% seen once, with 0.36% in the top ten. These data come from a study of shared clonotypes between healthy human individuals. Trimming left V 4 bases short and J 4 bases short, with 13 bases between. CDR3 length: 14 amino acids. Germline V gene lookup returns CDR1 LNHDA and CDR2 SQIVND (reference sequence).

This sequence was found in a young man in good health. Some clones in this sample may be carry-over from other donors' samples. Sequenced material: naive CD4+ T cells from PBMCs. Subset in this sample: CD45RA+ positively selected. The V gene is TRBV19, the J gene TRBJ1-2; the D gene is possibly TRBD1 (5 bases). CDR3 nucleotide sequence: TGTGCCAGTAGTAGGTCGGCAGGGACCTATGGCTACACCTTC. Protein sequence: CASSRSAGTYGYTF.